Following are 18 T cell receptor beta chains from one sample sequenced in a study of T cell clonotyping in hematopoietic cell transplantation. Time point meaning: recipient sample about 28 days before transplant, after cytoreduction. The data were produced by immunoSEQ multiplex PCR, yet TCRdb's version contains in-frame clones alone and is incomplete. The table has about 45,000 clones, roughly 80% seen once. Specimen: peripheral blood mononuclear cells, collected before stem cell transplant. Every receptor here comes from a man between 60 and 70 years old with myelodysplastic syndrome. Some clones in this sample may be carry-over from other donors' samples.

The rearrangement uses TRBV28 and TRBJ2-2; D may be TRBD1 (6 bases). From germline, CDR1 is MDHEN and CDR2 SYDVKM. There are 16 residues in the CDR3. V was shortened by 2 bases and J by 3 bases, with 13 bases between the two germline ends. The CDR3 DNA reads TGTGCCAGCAGTTTAGGGGGCGGTCCGGACACCGGGGAGCTGTTTTTT. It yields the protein CASSLGGGPDTGELFF.

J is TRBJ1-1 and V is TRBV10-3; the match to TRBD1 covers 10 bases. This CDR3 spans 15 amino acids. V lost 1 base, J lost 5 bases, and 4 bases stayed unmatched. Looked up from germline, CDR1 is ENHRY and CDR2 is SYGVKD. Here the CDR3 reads CAISEFGQGGTEAFF. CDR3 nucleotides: TGTGCCATCAGTGAGTTCGGACAGGGGGGAACTGAAGCTTTCTTT.

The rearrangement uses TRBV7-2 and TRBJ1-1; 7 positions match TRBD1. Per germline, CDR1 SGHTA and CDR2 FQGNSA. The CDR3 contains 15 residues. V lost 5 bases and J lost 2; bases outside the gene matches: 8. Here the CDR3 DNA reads TGTGCCAGCAGCCCCCGGAGAGGGGGCAACACTGAAGCTTTCTTT. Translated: CASSPRRGGNTEAFF.

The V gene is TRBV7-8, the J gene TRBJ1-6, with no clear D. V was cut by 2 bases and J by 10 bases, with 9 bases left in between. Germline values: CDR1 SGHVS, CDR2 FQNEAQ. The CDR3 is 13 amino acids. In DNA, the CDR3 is TGTGCCAGCAGCTTACTCGAGGACTCACCCCTCCACTTT. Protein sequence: CASSLLEDSPLHF.

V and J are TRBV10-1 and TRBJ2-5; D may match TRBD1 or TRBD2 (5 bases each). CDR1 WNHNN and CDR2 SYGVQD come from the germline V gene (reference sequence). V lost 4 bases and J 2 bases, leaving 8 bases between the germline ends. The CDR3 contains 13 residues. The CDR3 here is CASSVGVQETQYF. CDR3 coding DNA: TGCGCCAGCAGTGTGGGGGTACAAGAGACCCAGTACTTC.

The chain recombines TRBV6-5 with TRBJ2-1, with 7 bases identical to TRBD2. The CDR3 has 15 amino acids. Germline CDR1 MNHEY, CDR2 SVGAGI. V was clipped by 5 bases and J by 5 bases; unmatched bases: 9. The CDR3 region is CASSPRLAPHNEQFF. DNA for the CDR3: TGTGCCAGCAGTCCCCGACTAGCTCCCCACAATGAGCAGTTCTTC.

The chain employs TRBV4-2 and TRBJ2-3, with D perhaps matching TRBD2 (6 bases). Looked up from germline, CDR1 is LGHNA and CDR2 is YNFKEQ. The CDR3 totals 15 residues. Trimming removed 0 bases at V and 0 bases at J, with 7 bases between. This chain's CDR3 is CASSQEGTSTDTQYF. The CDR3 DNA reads TGTGCCAGCAGCCAAGAGGGGACTAGCACAGATACGCAGTATTTT.

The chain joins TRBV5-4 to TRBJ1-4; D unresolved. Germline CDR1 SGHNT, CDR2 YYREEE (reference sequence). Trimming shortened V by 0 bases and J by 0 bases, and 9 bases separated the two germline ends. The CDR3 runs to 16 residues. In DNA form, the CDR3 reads TGTGCCAGCAGCTTGGGGGGTAGTTCAACTAATGAAAAACTGTTTTTT. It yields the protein CASSLGGSSTNEKLFF.

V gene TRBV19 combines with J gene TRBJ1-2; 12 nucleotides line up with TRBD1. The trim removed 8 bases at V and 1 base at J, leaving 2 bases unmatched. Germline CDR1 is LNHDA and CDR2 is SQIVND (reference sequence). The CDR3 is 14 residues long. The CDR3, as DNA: TGTGCCAGTGGGGACAGGGGGCGTAACTATGGCTACACCTTC. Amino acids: CASGDRGRNYGYTF. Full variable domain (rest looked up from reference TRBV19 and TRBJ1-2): DGGITQSPKYLFRKEGQNVTLSCEQNLNHDAMYWYRQDPGQGLRLIYYSQIVNDFQKGDIAEGYSVSREKKESFPLTVTSAQKNPTAFYLCASGDRGRNYGYTFGSGTRLTVV.

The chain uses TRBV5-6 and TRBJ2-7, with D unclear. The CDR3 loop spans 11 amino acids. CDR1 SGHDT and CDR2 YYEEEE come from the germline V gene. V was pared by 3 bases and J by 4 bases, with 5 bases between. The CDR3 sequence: CASSSLYEQYF. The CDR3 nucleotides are TGTGCCAGCAGCTCATTATACGAGCAGTACTTC.

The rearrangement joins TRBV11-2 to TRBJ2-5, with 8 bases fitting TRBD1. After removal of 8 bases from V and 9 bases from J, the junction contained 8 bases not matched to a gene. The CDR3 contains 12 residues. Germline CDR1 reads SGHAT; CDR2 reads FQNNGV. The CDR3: CASGQGGGAQYF. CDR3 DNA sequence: TGTGCCAGCGGACAGGGTGGCGGGGCCCAGTACTTC.

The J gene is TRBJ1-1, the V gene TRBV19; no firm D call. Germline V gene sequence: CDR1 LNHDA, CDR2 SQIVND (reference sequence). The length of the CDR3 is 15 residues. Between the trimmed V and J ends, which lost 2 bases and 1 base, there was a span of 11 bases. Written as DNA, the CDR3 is TGTGCCAGTAGTATAAGTCTTTACGGGAACACTGAAGCTTTCTTT. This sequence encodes CASSISLYGNTEAFF.

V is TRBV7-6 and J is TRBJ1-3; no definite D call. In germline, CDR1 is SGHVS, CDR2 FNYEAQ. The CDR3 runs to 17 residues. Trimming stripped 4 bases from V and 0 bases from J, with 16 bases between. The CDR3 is CASSSIAPGPSGNTIYF. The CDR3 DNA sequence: TGTGCCAGCAGCTCAATAGCCCCAGGCCCCTCTGGAAACACCATATATTTT.

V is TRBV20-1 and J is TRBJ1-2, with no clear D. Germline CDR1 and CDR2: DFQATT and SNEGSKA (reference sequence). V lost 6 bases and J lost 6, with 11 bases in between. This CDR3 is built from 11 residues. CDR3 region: CSARTGHGYTF. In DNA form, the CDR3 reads TGCAGTGCCCGAACGGGCCATGGCTACACCTTC.

CDR3 loop: CASSQGGQGAVYGYTF. The DNA for the CDR3 is TGCGCCAGCAGCCAAGGGGGGCAGGGGGCTGTCTATGGCTACACCTTC. The chain uses TRBV4-3 and TRBJ1-2, with 8 bases identical to TRBD1. The CDR3 has 16 amino acids. Germline CDR1 is LGHNA and CDR2 is YSLEER. V shed 1 base, J shed 4 bases, and the junction held 8 bases outside the gene matches.

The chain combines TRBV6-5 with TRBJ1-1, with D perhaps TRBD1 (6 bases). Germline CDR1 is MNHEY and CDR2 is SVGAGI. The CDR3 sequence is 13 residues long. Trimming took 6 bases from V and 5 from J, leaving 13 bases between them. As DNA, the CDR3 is TGTGCCAGCAGAGGTAGGGGGAGGACTGAAGCTTTCTTT. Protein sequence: CASRGRGRTEAFF.

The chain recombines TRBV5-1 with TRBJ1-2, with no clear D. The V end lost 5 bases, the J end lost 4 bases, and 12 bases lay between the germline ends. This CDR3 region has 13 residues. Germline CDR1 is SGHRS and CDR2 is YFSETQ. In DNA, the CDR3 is TGCGCCAGCAGACCGCTATCCATCTATGGCTACACCTTC. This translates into CASRPLSIYGYTF. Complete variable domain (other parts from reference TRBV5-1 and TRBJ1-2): KAGVTQTPRYLIKTRGQQVTLSCSPISGHRSVSWYQQTPGQGLQFLFEYFSETQRNKGNFPGRFSGRQFSNSRSEMNVSTLELGDSALYLCASRPLSIYGYTFGSGTRLTVV.

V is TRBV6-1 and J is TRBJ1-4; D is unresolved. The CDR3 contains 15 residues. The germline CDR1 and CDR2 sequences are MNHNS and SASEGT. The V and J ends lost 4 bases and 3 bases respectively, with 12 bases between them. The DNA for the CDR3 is TGTGCCAGCAGTGCCGGCCCAGGAGCTAATGAAAAACTGTTTTTT. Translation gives CASSAGPGANEKLFF.